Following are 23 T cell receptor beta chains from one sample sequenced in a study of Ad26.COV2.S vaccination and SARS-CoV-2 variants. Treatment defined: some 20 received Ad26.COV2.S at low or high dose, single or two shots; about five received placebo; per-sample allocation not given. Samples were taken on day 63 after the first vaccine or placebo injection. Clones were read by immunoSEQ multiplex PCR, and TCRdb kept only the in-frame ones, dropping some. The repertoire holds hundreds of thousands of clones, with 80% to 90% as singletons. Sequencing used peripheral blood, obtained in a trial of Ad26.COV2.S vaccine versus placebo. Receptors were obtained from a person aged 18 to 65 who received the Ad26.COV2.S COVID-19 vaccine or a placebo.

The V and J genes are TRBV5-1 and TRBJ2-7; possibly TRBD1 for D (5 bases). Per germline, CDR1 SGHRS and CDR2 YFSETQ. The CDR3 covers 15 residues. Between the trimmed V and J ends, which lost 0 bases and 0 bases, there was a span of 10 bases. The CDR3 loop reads CASSLGRVVSYEQYF. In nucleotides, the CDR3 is TGCGCCAGCAGCTTGGGCAGGGTGGTCTCCTACGAGCAGTACTTC.

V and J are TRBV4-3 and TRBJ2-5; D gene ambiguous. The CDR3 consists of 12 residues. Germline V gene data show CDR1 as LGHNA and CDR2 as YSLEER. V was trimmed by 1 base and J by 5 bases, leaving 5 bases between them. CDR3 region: CASSQVRETQYF. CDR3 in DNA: TGCGCCAGCAGCCAAGTCCGTGAGACCCAGTACTTC.

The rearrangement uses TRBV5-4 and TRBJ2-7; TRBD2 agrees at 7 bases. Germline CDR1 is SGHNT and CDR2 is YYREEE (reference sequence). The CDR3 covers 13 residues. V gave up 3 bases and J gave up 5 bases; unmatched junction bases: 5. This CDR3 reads CASSWQGGNEQYF. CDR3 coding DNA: TGTGCCAGCAGCTGGCAGGGAGGGAACGAGCAGTACTTC. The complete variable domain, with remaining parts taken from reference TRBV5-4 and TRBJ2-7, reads ETGVTQSPTHLIKTRGQQVTLRCSSQSGHNTVSWYQQALGQGPQFIFQYYREEENGRGNFPPRFSGLQFPNYSSELNVNALELDDSALYLCASSWQGGNEQYFGPGTRLTVT.

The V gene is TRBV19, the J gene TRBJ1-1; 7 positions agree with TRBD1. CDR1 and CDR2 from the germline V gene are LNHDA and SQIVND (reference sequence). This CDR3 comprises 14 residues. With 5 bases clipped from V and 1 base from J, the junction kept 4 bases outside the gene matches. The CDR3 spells CASSPQGQNTEAFF. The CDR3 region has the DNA TGTGCCAGTAGTCCACAGGGGCAGAACACTGAAGCTTTCTTT. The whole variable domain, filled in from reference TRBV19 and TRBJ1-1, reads DGGITQSPKYLFRKEGQNVTLSCEQNLNHDAMYWYRQDPGQGLRLIYYSQIVNDFQKGDIAEGYSVSREKKESFPLTVTSAQKNPTAFYLCASSPQGQNTEAFFGQGTRLTVV.

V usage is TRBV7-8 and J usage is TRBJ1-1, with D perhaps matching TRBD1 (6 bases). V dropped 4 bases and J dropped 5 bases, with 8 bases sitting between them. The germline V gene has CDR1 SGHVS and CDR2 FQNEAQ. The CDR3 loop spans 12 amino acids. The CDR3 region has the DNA TGTGCCAGCAGCTCAACAGGGACTGAAGCTTTCTTT. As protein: CASSSTGTEAFF.

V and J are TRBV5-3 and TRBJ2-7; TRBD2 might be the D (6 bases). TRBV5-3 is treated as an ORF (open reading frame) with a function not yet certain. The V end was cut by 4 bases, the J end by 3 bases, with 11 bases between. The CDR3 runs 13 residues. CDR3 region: CARSRREYYEQYF. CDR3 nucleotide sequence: TGTGCCAGAAGCAGGAGGGAATACTACGAGCAGTACTTC.

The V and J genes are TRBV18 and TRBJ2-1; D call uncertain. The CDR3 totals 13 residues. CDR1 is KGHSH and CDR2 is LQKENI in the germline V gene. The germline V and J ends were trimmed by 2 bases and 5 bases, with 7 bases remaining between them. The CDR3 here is CASSPTMNNEQFF. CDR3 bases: TGTGCCAGCTCACCAACTATGAACAATGAGCAGTTCTTC. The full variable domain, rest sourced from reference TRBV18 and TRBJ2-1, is NAGVMQNPRHLVRRRGQEARLRCSPMKGHSHVYWYRQLPEEGLKFMVYLQKENIIDESGMPKERFSAEFPKEGPSILRIQQVVRGDSAAYFCASSPTMNNEQFFGPGTRLTVL.

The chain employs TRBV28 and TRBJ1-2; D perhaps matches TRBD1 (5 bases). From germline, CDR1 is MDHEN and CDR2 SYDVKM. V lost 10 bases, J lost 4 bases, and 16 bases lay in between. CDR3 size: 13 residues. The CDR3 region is CATYEGITYGYTF. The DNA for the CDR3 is TGTGCCACCTACGAGGGGATTACCTATGGCTACACCTTC.

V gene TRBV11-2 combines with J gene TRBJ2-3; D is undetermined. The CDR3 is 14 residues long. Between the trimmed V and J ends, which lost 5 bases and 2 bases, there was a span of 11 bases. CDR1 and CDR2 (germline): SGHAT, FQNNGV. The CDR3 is CASSHGRPTDTQYF. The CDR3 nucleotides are TGTGCCAGCAGCCACGGACGCCCCACAGATACGCAGTATTTT.

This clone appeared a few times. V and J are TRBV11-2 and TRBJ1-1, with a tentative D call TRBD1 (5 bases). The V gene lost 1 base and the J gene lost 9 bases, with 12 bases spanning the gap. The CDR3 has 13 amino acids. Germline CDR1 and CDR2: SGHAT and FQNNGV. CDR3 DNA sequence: TGTGCCAGCAGCTTAGCAGGGCTGGGACAAGCTTTCTTT. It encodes CASSLAGLGQAFF.

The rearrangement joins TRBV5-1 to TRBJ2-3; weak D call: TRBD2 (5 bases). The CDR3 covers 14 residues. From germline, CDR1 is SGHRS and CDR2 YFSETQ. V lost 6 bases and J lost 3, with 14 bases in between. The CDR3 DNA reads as TGCGCCAGCACCATCGCTCGGGAAACAGATACGCAGTATTTT. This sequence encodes CASTIARETDTQYF.

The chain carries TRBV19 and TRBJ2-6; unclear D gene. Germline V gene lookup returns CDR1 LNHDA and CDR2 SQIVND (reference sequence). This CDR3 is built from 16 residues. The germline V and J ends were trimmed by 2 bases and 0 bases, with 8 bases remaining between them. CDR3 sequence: CASSIPDFSGANVLTF. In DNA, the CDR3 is TGTGCCAGTAGTATACCGGATTTCTCTGGGGCCAACGTCCTGACTTTC.

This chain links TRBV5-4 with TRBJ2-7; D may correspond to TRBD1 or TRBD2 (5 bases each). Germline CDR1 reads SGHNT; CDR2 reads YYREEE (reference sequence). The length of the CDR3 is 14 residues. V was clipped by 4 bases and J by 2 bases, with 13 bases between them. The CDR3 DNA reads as TGTGCCAGCAGCGCCCGGGACCAAACCTACGAGCAGTACTTC. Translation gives CASSARDQTYEQYF.

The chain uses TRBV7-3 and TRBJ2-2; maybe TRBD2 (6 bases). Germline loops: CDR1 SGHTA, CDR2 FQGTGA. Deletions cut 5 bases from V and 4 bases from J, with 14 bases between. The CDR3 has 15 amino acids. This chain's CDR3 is CASSRGLPGTGELFF. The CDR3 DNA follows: TGTGCCAGCAGCCGGGGACTCCCGGGCACCGGGGAGCTGTTTTTT.

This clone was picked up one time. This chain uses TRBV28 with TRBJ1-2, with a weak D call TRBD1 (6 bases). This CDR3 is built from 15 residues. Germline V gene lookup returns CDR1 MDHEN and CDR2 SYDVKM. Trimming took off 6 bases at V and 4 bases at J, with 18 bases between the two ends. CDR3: CASRGGASPVYGYTF. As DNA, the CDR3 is TGTGCCAGCAGGGGGGGGGCCTCTCCAGTCTATGGCTACACCTTC.

The CDR3: CASNRGRCFTDTQYF. The CDR3 DNA is TGCGCCAGCAACAGGGGGCGGTGTTTTACAGATACGCAGTATTTT. The chain carries TRBV10-1 and TRBJ2-3; the match to TRBD1 covers 9 bases. The CDR3 length is 15 residues. Looked up from germline, CDR1 is WNHNN and CDR2 is SYGVQD (reference sequence). The junction had 8 bases not matched to a gene; V was cut back by 7 bases and J by 3 bases.

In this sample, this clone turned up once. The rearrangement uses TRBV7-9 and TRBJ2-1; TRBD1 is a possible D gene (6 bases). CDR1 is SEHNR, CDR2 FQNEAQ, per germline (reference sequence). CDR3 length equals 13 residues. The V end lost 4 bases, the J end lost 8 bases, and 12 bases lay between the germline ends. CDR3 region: CASSSTGFHEQFF. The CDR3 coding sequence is TGTGCCAGCAGCTCCACAGGGTTCCATGAGCAGTTCTTC.

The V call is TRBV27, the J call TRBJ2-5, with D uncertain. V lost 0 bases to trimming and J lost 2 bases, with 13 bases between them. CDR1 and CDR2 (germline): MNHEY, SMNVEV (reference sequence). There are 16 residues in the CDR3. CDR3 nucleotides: TGTGCCAGCAGTTTATCACCAAATCCCACACAAGAGACCCAGTACTTC. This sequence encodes CASSLSPNPTQETQYF.

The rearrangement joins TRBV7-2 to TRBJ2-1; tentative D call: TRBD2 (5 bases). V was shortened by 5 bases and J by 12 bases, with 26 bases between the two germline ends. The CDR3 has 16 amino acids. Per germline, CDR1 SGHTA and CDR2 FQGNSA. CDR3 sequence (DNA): TGTGCCAGCAGCCCCAGCTCGGACCGGGGTGGAGTAGGGCAGTTCTTC. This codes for CASSPSSDRGGVGQFF.

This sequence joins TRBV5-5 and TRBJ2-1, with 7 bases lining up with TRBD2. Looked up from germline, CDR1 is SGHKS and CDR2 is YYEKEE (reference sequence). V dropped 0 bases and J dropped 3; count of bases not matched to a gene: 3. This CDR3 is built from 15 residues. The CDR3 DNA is TGTGCCAGCAGCTTGGGGCTAGCGGTCTACAATGAGCAGTTCTTC. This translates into CASSLGLAVYNEQFF.

This chain's CDR3 is CASSLGGLAGAGETQYF. The CDR3 bases are TGTGCCAGCAGCTTAGGGGGACTAGCGGGAGCTGGTGAGACCCAGTACTTC. The chain uses TRBV11-3 and TRBJ2-5, with 14 bases lining up with TRBD2. Germline CDR1 SGHNT, CDR2 YENEEA. The CDR3 runs to 17 residues. The ends lost 1 base at V and 5 bases at J; junction bases unmatched: 6.

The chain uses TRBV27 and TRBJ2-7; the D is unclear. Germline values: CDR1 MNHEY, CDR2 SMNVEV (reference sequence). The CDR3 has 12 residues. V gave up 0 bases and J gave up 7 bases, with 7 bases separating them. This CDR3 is CASSLSTGEQYF. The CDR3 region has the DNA TGTGCCAGCAGTTTATCAACCGGGGAGCAGTACTTC.

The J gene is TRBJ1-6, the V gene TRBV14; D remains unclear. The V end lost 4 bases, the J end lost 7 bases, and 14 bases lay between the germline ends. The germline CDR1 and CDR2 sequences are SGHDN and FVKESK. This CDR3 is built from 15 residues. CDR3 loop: CASSPKPAGNSPLHF. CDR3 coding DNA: TGTGCCAGCAGCCCAAAACCGGCGGGCAATTCACCCCTCCACTTT.